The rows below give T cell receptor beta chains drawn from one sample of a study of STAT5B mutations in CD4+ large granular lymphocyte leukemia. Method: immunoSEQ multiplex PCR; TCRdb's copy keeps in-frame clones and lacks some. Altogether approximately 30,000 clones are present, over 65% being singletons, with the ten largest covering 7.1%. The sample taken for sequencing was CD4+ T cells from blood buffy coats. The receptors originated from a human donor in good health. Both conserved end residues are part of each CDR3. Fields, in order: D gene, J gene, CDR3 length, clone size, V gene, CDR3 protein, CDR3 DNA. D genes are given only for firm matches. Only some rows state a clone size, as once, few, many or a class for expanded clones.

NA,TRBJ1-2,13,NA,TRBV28,CASSLPPNYGYTF,TGTGCCAGCAGTTTGCCTCCTAACTATGGCTACACCTTC
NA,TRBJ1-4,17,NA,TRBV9,CASSVGALGGSVEKLFF,TGTGCCAGCAGCGTAGGGGCGCTGGGGGGCTCCGTTGAAAAACTGTTTTTT
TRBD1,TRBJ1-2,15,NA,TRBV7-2,CASSLARTGGYGYTF,TGTGCCAGCAGCTTAGCGAGGACAGGGGGTTATGGCTACACCTTC
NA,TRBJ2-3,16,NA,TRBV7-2,CASSLGRSYAPDTQYF,TGTGCCAGCAGCTTAGGTAGGAGTTACGCGCCAGATACGCAGTATTTT
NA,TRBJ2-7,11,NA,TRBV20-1,CSADRGERQYF,TGCAGTGCAGACCGAGGGGAGCGGCAGTACTTC
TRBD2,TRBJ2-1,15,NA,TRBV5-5,CASSPGLAGYNEQFF,TGTGCCAGCAGCCCAGGACTAGCGGGATACAATGAGCAGTTCTTC
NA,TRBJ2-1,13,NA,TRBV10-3,CAISPSRDNEQFF,TGTGCCATCAGCCCCTCACGGGACAATGAGCAGTTCTTC
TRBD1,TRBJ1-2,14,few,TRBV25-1,CASAEQGPAYGYTF,TGTGCCAGCGCTGAACAGGGGCCCGCTTATGGCTACACCTTC
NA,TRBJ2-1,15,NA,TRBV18,CASSPQPGKYNEQFF,TGTGCCAGCTCACCCCAACCGGGCAAGTACAATGAGCAGTTCTTC
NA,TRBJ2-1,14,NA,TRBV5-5,CASSWATSYNEQFF,TGTGCCAGCAGCTGGGCGACTAGTTACAATGAGCAGTTCTTC
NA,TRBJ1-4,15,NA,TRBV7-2,CASSPPGQDNEKLFF,TGTGCCAGCAGCCCGCCGGGACAAGACAATGAAAAACTGTTTTTT
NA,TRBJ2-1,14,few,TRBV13,CASSDRAHGNEQFF,TGTGCCAGCAGCGACCGGGCGCACGGGAATGAGCAGTTCTTC
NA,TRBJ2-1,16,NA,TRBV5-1,CASSLASGTLTNEQFF,TGCGCCAGCAGCTTGGCCTCCGGGACCCTAACAAATGAGCAGTTCTTC
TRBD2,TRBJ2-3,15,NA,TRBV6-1,CASAKSGGETDTQYF,TGTGCCAGCGCAAAAAGCGGGGGGGAGACAGATACGCAGTATTTT
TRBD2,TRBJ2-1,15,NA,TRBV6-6,CASRAGTSPYNEQFF,TGTGCCAGCAGAGCTGGGACTAGCCCCTACAATGAGCAGTTCTTC
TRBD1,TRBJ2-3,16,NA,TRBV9,CASSVATGQGGDTQYF,TGTGCCAGCAGCGTCGCCACCGGACAGGGTGGCGATACGCAGTATTTT
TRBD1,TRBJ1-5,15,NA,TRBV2,CASRGVTGLNQPQHF,TGTGCCAGCAGGGGGGTGACAGGGCTCAATCAGCCCCAGCATTTT
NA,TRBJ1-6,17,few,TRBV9,CASSAGLRSSYNSPLHF,TGTGCCAGCAGCGCAGGTCTGCGTAGCTCCTATAATTCACCCCTCCACTTT
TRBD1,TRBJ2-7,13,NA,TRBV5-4,CASSWGQGSEQYF,TGTGCCAGCAGCTGGGGACAGGGTTCCGAGCAGTACTTC